Listed below are T cell receptor beta chains from one sample, sequenced in a study of T-cell memory formation after mild COVID-19. Via MiXCR, TCRdb re-called the 5' RACE reads, giving one row per CDR3 protein. This sample yields 300,000 to 350,000 distinct CDR3 sequences, of which around 19% are seen a single time; about 21% belongs to the top ten. The source material was PBMCs or a T cell subset sorted from them (not recorded which). All receptors come from a man between 18 and 29 years old who had mild COVID-19 (a few samples of this study predate the infection). Cell type and time point are not known. Both conserved end residues are part of each CDR3. D genes are given only for firm matches. Where a row states a size, it is once, few, many or the class of an expanded clone; other rows omit it.

>TRBD1|TRBV29-1|TRBJ2-3|few
CSVESPRDRTDTQYF
TGCAGCGTTGAATCCCCCCGGGACAGGACAGATACGCAGTATTTT
>NA|TRBV7-2|TRBJ1-1|NA
CASSSIGNTEAFF
TGTGCCAGCAGCTCCATCGGGAACACTGAAGCTTTCTTT
>NA|TRBV5-1|TRBJ1-1|NA
CASSFRGQLNTEAFF
TGCGCCAGCAGCTTTCGCGGACAGTTGAACACTGAAGCTTTCTTT
>NA|TRBV18|TRBJ1-6|many
CASQDRDNSPLHF
TGTGCCAGCCAGGACAGAGATAATTCACCCCTCCACTTT
>NA|TRBV5-5|TRBJ1-1|many
CASSPRTGRTEAFF
TGTGCCAGCAGCCCGAGAACGGGTCGAACTGAAGCTTTCTTT
>NA|TRBV7-9|TRBJ1-2|many
CASSRTENYGYTF
TGTGCCAGCAGCCGTACAGAGAACTATGGCTACACCTTC
>NA|TRBV20-1|TRBJ2-7|NA
CSAPRSSYEQYF
TGCAGTGCTCCTCGGTCCTCCTACGAGCAGTACTTC
>NA|TRBV6-6|TRBJ1-2|few
CASSYPDDLGGYTF
TGTGCCAGCAGTTACCCGGACGACCTGGGCGGCTACACCTTC
>NA|TRBV7-7|TRBJ2-1|few
CASSLLSGTSEQFF
TGTGCCAGCAGCTTACTGTCCGGGACGAGTGAGCAGTTCTTC
>TRBD1|TRBV6-6|TRBJ2-7|few
CASSHPDRSYEQYF
TGTGCCAGCAGTCACCCGGACAGGTCCTACGAGCAGTACTTC
>NA|TRBV7-9|TRBJ1-1|few
CASSPESLGAFF
TGTGCCAGCAGCCCAGAATCCCTGGGAGCTTTCTTT